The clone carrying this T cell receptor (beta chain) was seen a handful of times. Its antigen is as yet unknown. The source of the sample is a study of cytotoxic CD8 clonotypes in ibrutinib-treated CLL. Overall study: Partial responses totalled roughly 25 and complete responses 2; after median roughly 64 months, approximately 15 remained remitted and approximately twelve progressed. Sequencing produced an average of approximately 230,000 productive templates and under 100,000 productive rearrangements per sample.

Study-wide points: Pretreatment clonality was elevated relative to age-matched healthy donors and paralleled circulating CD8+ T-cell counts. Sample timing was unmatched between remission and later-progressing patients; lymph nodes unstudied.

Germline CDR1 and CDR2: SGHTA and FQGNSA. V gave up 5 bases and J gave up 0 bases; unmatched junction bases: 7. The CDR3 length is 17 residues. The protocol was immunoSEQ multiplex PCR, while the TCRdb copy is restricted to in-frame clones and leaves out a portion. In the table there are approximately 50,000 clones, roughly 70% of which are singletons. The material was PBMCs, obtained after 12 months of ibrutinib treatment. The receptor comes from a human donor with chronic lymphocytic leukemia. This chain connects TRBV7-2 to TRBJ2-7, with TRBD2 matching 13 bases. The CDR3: CASSQRGLAGDSYEQYF. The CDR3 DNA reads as TGTGCCAGCAGCCAACGAGGACTAGCGGGGGACTCCTACGAGCAGTACTTC. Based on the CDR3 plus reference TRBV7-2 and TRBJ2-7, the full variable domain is GAGVSQSPSNKVTEKGKDVELRCDPISGHTALYWYRQSLGQGLEFLIYFQGNSAPDKSGLPSDRFSAERTGGSVSTLTIQRTQQEDSAVYLCASSQRGLAGDSYEQYFGPGTRLTVT.